Reported below is one TCR beta chain. A J-beta primer mix and a sample-barcoded 5' primer were used in a second PCR of roughly 6 to 12 cycles. Researchers report that a template-switch adaptor with 12 random nucleotides tagged each cDNA molecule. Via MiXCR, TCRdb re-called the 5' RACE reads, giving one row per CDR3 protein. Found here are roughly 1.7 million distinct CDR3 sequences, roughly 32% of them singletons; the top ten hold around 11%. Germline V gives CDR1 SGDLS, CDR2 YYNGEE. The CDR3 has 16 residues. Between the trimmed V and J ends, which lost 3 bases and 0 bases, there was a span of 14 bases. The data belong to a study of blood T cells in healthy people across ages. At the level of the study: Capturing about one barcoded beta molecule per two T cells was achieved by template switching.

Isolated PBMCs totaled at least 6 million in each sample. Input material: blood. The V and J genes are TRBV9 and TRBJ2-3; TRBD1 might be the D (5 bases). The TCR sequence derives from a woman in her twenties or thirties in good health. The CDR3 region has the DNA TGTGCCAGCAGCGCTCAAGCACAGGTTAGCACAGATACGCAGTATTTT. It translates to CASSAQAQVSTDTQYF.